A single sample gave rise to the 9 T cell receptor beta chains below, sequenced in a study of CD8 T cells in ankylosing spondylitis. Their recognized antigens are unknown. Study outcomes and limitations: Characteristic of ankylosing spondylitis blood, it appeared, was a TCR beta motif comprising eight highly homologous variants.

TCRdb fed the 5' RACE reads into MiXCR, producing one record per CDR3 protein. The sample consists of 670,000 or so distinct CDR3 sequences, 19% of them appearing once. The sample consisted of blood, either unsorted or a sorted T cell fraction (not recorded which). These receptors came from a male donor with ankylosing spondylitis.

The genes are TRBV24-1 and TRBJ2-1; 7 nucleotides match TRBD2. The CDR3 has 16 amino acids. The V and J ends lost 4 bases and 6 bases, in that order; junction bases with no gene match: 11. CDR1 is KGHDR and CDR2 is SFDVKD in the germline V gene. The CDR3 DNA follows: TGTGCCACCAGTGACGCCGGGATTAGCGGGTTCAATGAGCAGTTCTTC. Translated: CATSDAGISGFNEQFF.

This clonotype was seen ten or more times. CDR3: CASSGTANNSPLHF. CDR3 bases: TGTGCCAGCAGTGGGACTGCGAATAATTCACCCCTCCACTTT. This chain joins TRBV7-2 and TRBJ1-6, with a tentative D call TRBD1 (5 bases). Trimming removed 6 bases at V and 5 bases at J, with 11 bases between. The CDR3 runs 14 residues. Germline V CDR1 and CDR2: SGHTA, FQGNSA.

This clonotype was picked up a small number of times. The rearrangement links TRBV20-1 to TRBJ2-1; TRBD1 is a possible D gene (6 bases). CDR1 is DFQATT and CDR2 is SNEGSKA in the germline V gene (reference sequence). V was shortened by 8 bases and J by 1 base, with 12 bases between the two germline ends. This CDR3 has 13 residues. CDR3 amino acids: CSILGGSYNEQFF. The CDR3 DNA is TGCAGTATATTAGGGGGATCCTACAATGAGCAGTTCTTC.

This clonotype was counted many times. J is TRBJ2-1 and V is TRBV5-1; 9 bases fit TRBD1. Looked up from germline, CDR1 is SGHRS and CDR2 is YFSETQ. This CDR3 is built from 14 residues. Losses at the gene ends were 4 bases for V and 5 bases for J; bases not matched to a gene: 4. The CDR3 region has the DNA TGCGCCAGCAGCCGACAGGGGGGGAACAATGAGCAGTTCTTC. This gives the protein CASSRQGGNNEQFF.

Only a few counts were recorded for this clonotype. A much larger clone is a single base away; this may be a read error. This is likely a read error, given that the CDR3 carries no conserved phenylalanine or tryptophan at its end. The V and J genes are TRBV4-1 and TRBJ2-2; D possibly corresponds to TRBD1 (5 bases). CDR1 and CDR2 (germline): MGHRA, YSYEKL. With 4 bases removed from V and 1 base from J, the gap between germline ends came to 16 bases. The CDR3 has 17 amino acids. This chain's CDR3 is CASSPKPPGMNTGELFS. The DNA for the CDR3 is TGCGCCAGCAGCCCTAAGCCCCCAGGGATGAACACCGGGGAGCTGTTTTCT.

This clonotype was seen a handful of times. The chain has TRBV12-3 or TRBV12-4 and TRBJ2-1; 8 positions agree with TRBD2. This CDR3 has 15 amino acids. V lost 3 bases to trimming and J lost 1 base; unmatched junction nucleotides: 2. The chain's CDR3 is CASSFGGDSYNEQFF. The CDR3 nucleotides read TGTGCCAGCAGTTTCGGGGGGGATTCCTACAATGAGCAGTTCTTC.

V usage is TRBV5-1 and J usage is TRBJ2-7; tentatively, D is TRBD2 (6 bases). V was shortened by 5 bases and J by 0 bases, with 18 bases between the two germline ends. Germline CDR1 SGHRS, CDR2 YFSETQ. This CDR3 contains 16 residues. The CDR3 nucleotides are TGCGCCAGCAGGGATAGACCAGGGAGGTCCTCCTACGAGCAGTACTTC. Translating it yields CASRDRPGRSSYEQYF.

This clonotype appeared many times. The chain recombines TRBV12-3 or TRBV12-4 with TRBJ2-6; D may be TRBD2 (6 bases). CDR3 size: 14 residues. The V end was cut by 6 bases, the J end by 4 bases, with 10 bases between. CDR3 coding DNA: TGTGCCAGCAGCACTAGCTCCGGGGCCAACGTCCTGACTTTC. As protein: CASSTSSGANVLTF.

The rearrangement uses TRBV12-5 and TRBJ2-3, with 9 bases fitting TRBD2. The V segment lost 1 base and the J segment 3 bases; nucleotides outside the gene matches: 8. This CDR3 has 17 amino acids. Germline lookup yields CDR1 LGHNT and CDR2 FRNRAP. This CDR3 is CASGLGLAGLGTDTQYF. CDR3 DNA: TGTGCTAGTGGTTTGGGCCTAGCGGGGTTGGGTACAGATACGCAGTATTTT.